This T cell receptor (beta chain) stems from a study of shared clonotypes between healthy human individuals. For the study at large: Each donor's CD4 naive and CD4 memory cells filled three plates apiece, CD8 naive two, and CD8 memory one. Study results and caveats: Inspection by rarefaction showed sorted-subset sequencing to be incomplete despite large depth.

Concerning this clone: What it recognizes is unknown.

Donors included only healthy HIV-negative adults lacking recent acute infections or vaccinations. How the authors handled the data: ImmunoSEQ gave junction-only sequences without quality scores, so filtering differed. Only in-frame clones appear in the TCRdb table, and some are missing; sequencing was by immunoSEQ multiplex PCR. V, J and clone size were drawn from that table, and D and trimming were deduced from the DNA. The table shows roughly 1,100,000 clones, with about 75% occurring only once. This CDR3 region has 14 residues. The germline V gene has CDR1 LGHNA and CDR2 YNFKEQ. With V trimmed by 4 bases and J by 4 bases, 6 bases remained unmatched.

Sequencing was performed on memory CD4+ T cells sorted from blood. Regarding subset: CD45RA-negative fraction. The clonotype was recovered from a man aged 18 to 29 in good health. The chain has TRBV4-2 and TRBJ2-7; 8 bases agree with TRBD2. In DNA form, the CDR3 reads TGTGCCAGCAGCCCGAGACGGGGGGGATACGAGCAGTACTTC. As protein: CASSPRRGGYEQYF.